The rows below give T cell receptor beta chains drawn from one sample of a study of cytomegalovirus exposure and HLA in healthy donors. TCRdb's table, derived via immunoSEQ multiplex PCR, lists solely in-frame clones and lacks some. The table includes around 200,000 clones, approximately 84% detected once. What was sequenced was PBMCs. These receptors originate from a woman aged 18 to 35 in good health and CMV-seropositive. CDR3s include the opening cysteine and the closing phenylalanine or tryptophan. The D gene is left open where the match is weak. Clone size is not always given. Where it is, it says once, few, many or a class for expanded clones.

CDR3aa,CDR3nt,j_gene,d_gene,len,v_gene,abundance
CATGTGPNYGYTF,TGTGCCACCGGGACAGGGCCTAACTATGGCTACACCTTC,TRBJ1-2,TRBD1,13,TRBV19,.
CASSDSGGASDTQYF,TGTGCCAGCAGCGATAGCGGGGGGGCCTCAGATACGCAGTATTTT,TRBJ2-3,TRBD2,15,TRBV9,.
CASSRAGGLLGEQYF,TGCGCCAGCAGCCGAGCAGGGGGTCTCCTAGGGGAGCAGTACTTC,TRBJ2-7,TRBD1,15,TRBV4-3,.
CASSDIGGAGEKLFF,TGTGCCAGCAGTGATATTGGGGGCGCTGGGGAAAAACTGTTTTTT,TRBJ1-4,.,15,TRBV2,.
CACNGATTEDTQYF,TGTGCCTGTAATGGAGCAACGACCGAGGATACGCAGTATTTT,TRBJ2-3,.,14,TRBV25-1,.
CASSLAGQTYEQYF,TGTGCCAGCAGCTTAGCGGGACAGACCTACGAGCAGTATTTC,TRBJ2-7,TRBD1,14,TRBV7-9,.
CASGQELLNQPQHF,TGTGCCAGCGGACAGGAGCTGTTAAATCAGCCCCAGCATTTT,TRBJ1-5,TRBD1,14,TRBV6-1,.
CAISQASSGNTIYF,TGTGCCATCAGTCAGGCGTCCTCTGGAAACACCATATATTTT,TRBJ1-3,.,14,TRBV10-3,.
CASSLEASGGQETQYF,TGCGCCAGCAGCTTGGAGGCTAGCGGGGGCCAAGAGACCCAGTACTTC,TRBJ2-5,TRBD2,16,TRBV5-1,once
CSVLDRDHYEQYF,TGCAGCGTGTTGGACAGGGACCACTACGAGCAGTACTTC,TRBJ2-7,TRBD1,13,TRBV29-1,.
CASSARGLGTEAFF,TGTGCCAGCAGTGCGAGGGGGCTAGGCACTGAAGCTTTCTTT,TRBJ1-1,TRBD1,14,TRBV6-1,.
CASRPGQGAYEQYF,TGTGCCAGCAGACCGGGACAGGGGGCTTACGAGCAGTACTTC,TRBJ2-7,TRBD1,14,TRBV6-1,.
CASSYSSGVQPQHF,TGTGCCAGCAGTTACTCTTCTGGAGTTCAGCCCCAGCATTTT,TRBJ1-5,.,14,TRBV6-5,.
CASSPPGTGGRGAYF,TGTGCCAGCAGTCCTCCCGGGACAGGGGGACGGGGTGCGTACTTC,TRBJ2-7,TRBD1,15,TRBV2,.
CASSSGTALQETQYF,TGCGCCAGCAGCTCCGGGACAGCTCTCCAAGAGACCCAGTACTTC,TRBJ2-5,TRBD1,15,TRBV5-1,.
CASSLGTEGSYEQYF,TGTGCCAGCAGCTTAGGGACGGAGGGGTCCTACGAGCAGTACTTC,TRBJ2-7,.,15,TRBV7-7,.
CASSLPRGEQYF,TGTGCCAGCAGTTTACCCCGGGGGGAGCAGTACTTC,TRBJ2-7,.,12,TRBV27,.
CASSPGLGNEKLFF,TGTGCCAGCAGCCCAGGGTTGGGTAATGAAAAACTGTTTTTT,TRBJ1-4,.,14,TRBV5-4,.
CASSAQQGAYGYTF,TGTGCCAGCAGCGCCCAACAGGGGGCCTATGGCTACACCTTC,TRBJ1-2,TRBD1,14,TRBV11-2,.
CASSLGPTPPHF,TGTGCCAGCAGTTTGGGGCCAACCCCCCCCCATTTT,TRBJ1-5,.,12,TRBV28,.
CASSPDRGQDEQFF,TGTGCCAGCAGTCCGGACAGGGGACAAGATGAGCAGTTCTTC,TRBJ2-1,TRBD1,14,TRBV6-5,.
CASSQGSGPYEQYF,TGCGCCAGCAGCCAAGGGAGCGGCCCCTACGAGCAGTACTTC,TRBJ2-7,.,14,TRBV4-3,once
CASSLSLAGSNTGELFF,TGCGCCAGCAGCTTGAGTCTAGCGGGGTCGAACACCGGGGAGCTGTTTTTT,TRBJ2-2,TRBD2,17,TRBV5-1,.
CASSWAKKGYGYTF,TGTGCCAGTAGTTGGGCCAAAAAGGGGTATGGCTACACCTTC,TRBJ1-2,.,14,TRBV19,.
CASKRDSAFYEQYF,TGTGCCAGCAAACGGGACAGTGCTTTTTACGAGCAGTACTTC,TRBJ2-7,TRBD1,14,TRBV6-5,once
CASSEGGGSPDTQYF,TGTGCCAGCAGTGAGGGGGGAGGGTCCCCAGATACGCAGTATTTT,TRBJ2-3,TRBD2,15,TRBV2,.
CASSFRRTGGVHYGYTF,TGTGCCAGCAGCTTCAGAAGGACAGGGGGAGTTCACTATGGCTACACCTTC,TRBJ1-2,TRBD1,17,TRBV7-9,.
CASTLPTGDLWAQHF,TGTGCCAGCACCCTCCCGACAGGCGACCTTTGGGCCCAGCATTTT,TRBJ1-5,.,15,TRBV27,.
CASSYSISQVNSPLHF,TGTGCCAGCAGTTACTCGATTTCTCAGGTTAATTCACCCCTCCACTTT,TRBJ1-6,.,16,TRBV6-6,.
CASSGTNNQPQHF,TGTGCCAGCAGCGGGACAAACAATCAGCCCCAGCATTTT,TRBJ1-5,.,13,TRBV2,.
CASSPSGGIDYEQYF,TGCGCCAGCAGCCCTAGCGGGGGGATCGACTACGAGCAGTACTTC,TRBJ2-7,TRBD2,15,TRBV4-1,once
CASSLAAGGGTYEQYF,TGCGCCAGCAGCTTGGCCGCAGGGGGCGGAACCTACGAGCAGTACTTC,TRBJ2-7,TRBD1,16,TRBV5-1,.
CASSVGGSSYYEQYF,TGTGCCAGCAGTGTGGGGGGGTCCTCATACTACGAGCAGTACTTC,TRBJ2-7,TRBD2,15,TRBV2,once
CASGSSGGYGYTF,TGTGCCAGCGGATCTTCAGGGGGCTATGGCTACACCTTC,TRBJ1-2,TRBD1,13,TRBV6-6,.
CASIDSRTTFTQYF,TGTGCCAGCATAGATTCACGGACAACTTTTACGCAGTATTTT,TRBJ2-3,.,14,TRBV7-2,.
CASSETGLGYTF,TGCGCCAGCAGCGAGACAGGGCTTGGCTACACCTTC,TRBJ1-2,TRBD1,12,TRBV5-1,.
CASSKDGSTDTQYF,TGTGCCAGCAGCAAAGACGGGTCCACAGATACGCAGTATTTT,TRBJ2-3,.,14,TRBV21-1,.
CASTSSGGTETQYF,TGTGCCAGCACCAGTAGCGGGGGTACGGAGACCCAGTACTTC,TRBJ2-5,TRBD2,14,TRBV9,.
CASSLSGFGSPLHF,TGTGCCAGCAGCTTATCAGGGTTCGGTTCACCCCTCCACTTT,TRBJ1-6,.,14,TRBV7-3,.
CSVDLAGYNEQFF,TGCAGCGTTGATCTAGCGGGTTACAATGAGCAGTTCTTC,TRBJ2-1,TRBD2,13,TRBV29-1,.
CASRALAGGNTGELFF,TGTGCCAGCAGGGCACTAGCGGGGGGTAACACCGGGGAGCTGTTTTTT,TRBJ2-2,TRBD2,16,TRBV2,.
CASSANQGEAFF,TGTGCCAGCTCAGCCAATCAGGGGGAAGCTTTCTTT,TRBJ1-1,.,12,TRBV18,.
CASSPRSANTEAFF,TGTGCCAGCAGTCCCAGATCCGCGAACACTGAAGCTTTCTTT,TRBJ1-1,.,14,TRBV2,.
CASSPGQSYGYTF,TGTGCCAGCTCACCCGGACAGTCCTATGGCTACACCTTC,TRBJ1-2,.,13,TRBV18,.
CASSHPEAVLEKLFF,TGCGCCAGCAGCCACCCCGAGGCTGTTCTGGAAAAACTGTTTTTT,TRBJ1-4,.,15,TRBV4-1,.
CTLTRGQGVGGELFF,TGCACCCTGACACGAGGGCAGGGGGTTGGCGGGGAGCTGTTTTTT,TRBJ2-2,TRBD1,15,TRBV29-1,.
CASSFAGGPNEQFF,TGCGCCAGCAGCTTTGCGGGGGGGCCAAATGAGCAGTTCTTC,TRBJ2-1,TRBD2,14,TRBV5-1,once
CASSYPPQPPKCYTF,TGTGCCAGCAGTTACCCCCCACAGCCTCCGAAGTGCTACACCTTC,TRBJ1-2,.,15,TRBV6-5,.
CASSVEQGEGPLHF,TGTGCCAGCAGCGTAGAACAGGGTGAAGGACCCCTCCACTTT,TRBJ1-6,.,14,TRBV9,.
CASSLWGRSNEQFF,TGTGCCAGCAGCTTATGGGGGCGGAGTAATGAGCAGTTCTTC,TRBJ2-1,.,14,TRBV7-3,.
CASSPDRFPPLHF,TGCGCCAGCAGCCCTGACAGATTCCCACCCCTCCACTTT,TRBJ1-6,.,13,TRBV5-1,.
CASSKGTSSASPLHF,TGTGCCAGCAGTAAAGGGACTTCCTCCGCTTCACCCCTCCACTTT,TRBJ1-6,.,15,TRBV6-5,.
CAGHRGYTGELFF,TGTGCCGGACACAGGGGTTACACCGGGGAGCTGTTTTTT,TRBJ2-2,TRBD1,13,TRBV7-9,.
CASGGTGCIDQPQHF,TGCGCCAGCGGGGGGACAGGGTGTATCGATCAGCCCCAGCATTTT,TRBJ1-5,TRBD1,15,TRBV10-1,few